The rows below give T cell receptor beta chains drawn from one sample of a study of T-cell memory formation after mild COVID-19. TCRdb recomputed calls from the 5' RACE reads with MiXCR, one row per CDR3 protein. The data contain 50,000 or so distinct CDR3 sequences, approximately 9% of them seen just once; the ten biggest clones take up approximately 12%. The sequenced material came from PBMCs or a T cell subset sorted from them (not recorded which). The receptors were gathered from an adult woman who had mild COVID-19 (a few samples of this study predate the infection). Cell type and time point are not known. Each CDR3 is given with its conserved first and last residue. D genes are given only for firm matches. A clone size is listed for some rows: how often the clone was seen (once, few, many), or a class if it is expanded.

CDR3nt: TGTGCCAGCTCACCTGCAACCGGGGGAACCAAAAACATTCAGTACTTC
CDR3aa: CASSPATGGTKNIQYF
j_gene: TRBJ2-4
v_gene: TRBV18
d_gene: .
abundance: few

CDR3nt: TGCGCCAGCAGAGAGCGGGGGGGCACAGATACGCAGTATTTT
CDR3aa: CASRERGGTDTQYF
j_gene: TRBJ2-3
v_gene: TRBV10-2
d_gene: TRBD2
abundance: few

CDR3nt: TGTGCCAGCAGGTTGACTAGCGGATCCACAGATACGCAGTATTTT
CDR3aa: CASRLTSGSTDTQYF
j_gene: TRBJ2-3
v_gene: TRBV3-1
d_gene: TRBD2
abundance: many

CDR3nt: TGTGCCAGCACCCATTACCGGGGTACTCGGTGGGAGACCCAGTACTTC
CDR3aa: CASTHYRGTRWETQYF
j_gene: TRBJ2-5
v_gene: TRBV7-6
d_gene: .
abundance: few

CDR3nt: TGTGCCAGCAGTGAATCTGAGGGGACAGGGGCCAACGTCCTGACTTTC
CDR3aa: CASSESEGTGANVLTF
j_gene: TRBJ2-6
v_gene: TRBV25-1
d_gene: .
abundance: .

CDR3nt: TGTGCCAGCAGTGAGAAGGGCTACGAGCAGTACTTC
CDR3aa: CASSEKGYEQYF
j_gene: TRBJ2-7
v_gene: TRBV2
d_gene: .
abundance: many

CDR3nt: TGCGCCAGCAGCTTTGACCAGGGGACAGCCCTCTACGAGCAGTACTTC
CDR3aa: CASSFDQGTALYEQYF
j_gene: TRBJ2-7
v_gene: TRBV5-1
d_gene: TRBD1
abundance: .

CDR3nt: TGTGCCAGCACCGAAGACAGGGGGCCCTATGGCTACACCTTC
CDR3aa: CASTEDRGPYGYTF
j_gene: TRBJ1-2
v_gene: TRBV7-2
d_gene: TRBD1
abundance: few

CDR3nt: TGTGCCAGCTCACCAAAGGTTCCTGGAAACACCATATATTTT
CDR3aa: CASSPKVPGNTIYF
j_gene: TRBJ1-3
v_gene: TRBV18
d_gene: .
abundance: .

CDR3nt: TGTGCCAGCTCACCACCAGGGACGGATGTCCTGTACGAGCAGTACTTC
CDR3aa: CASSPPGTDVLYEQYF
j_gene: TRBJ2-7
v_gene: TRBV18
d_gene: .
abundance: medium-sized

CDR3nt: TGTGCCAGCAGTGATCAGGGTCTATCCAGCAATCAGCCCCAGCATTTT
CDR3aa: CASSDQGLSSNQPQHF
j_gene: TRBJ1-5
v_gene: TRBV2
d_gene: .
abundance: few

CDR3nt: TGTGCCAGCAGTTCCGGGACTAGCGGGACATACGAGCAGTACTTC
CDR3aa: CASSSGTSGTYEQYF
j_gene: TRBJ2-7
v_gene: TRBV5-4
d_gene: TRBD2
abundance: few

CDR3nt: TGTGCCAGCAGCTTTCCCGGAACGGGCTACACCTTC
CDR3aa: CASSFPGTGYTF
j_gene: TRBJ1-2
v_gene: TRBV7-2
d_gene: .
abundance: .

CDR3nt: TGCAGTGCTAGATCGGGAGGGGACGTTGAGCAGTTCTTC
CDR3aa: CSARSGGDVEQFF
j_gene: TRBJ2-1
v_gene: TRBV20-1
d_gene: TRBD2
abundance: medium-sized

CDR3nt: TGTGCCAGCAGCAGTCAAATAGCGGGGGTGAGCACAGATACGCAGTATTTT
CDR3aa: CASSSQIAGVSTDTQYF
j_gene: TRBJ2-3
v_gene: TRBV7-2
d_gene: TRBD2
abundance: .

CDR3nt: TGTGCCAGCAGCCCCTGGGGTGACGGGAGGTACAATGAGCAGTTCTTC
CDR3aa: CASSPWGDGRYNEQFF
j_gene: TRBJ2-1
v_gene: TRBV3-1
d_gene: TRBD2
abundance: few

CDR3nt: TGTGCCAGCAGCCATTCTCACGAGCAGTACTTC
CDR3aa: CASSHSHEQYF
j_gene: TRBJ2-7
v_gene: TRBV14
d_gene: .
abundance: many

CDR3nt: TGTGCCAGCAGCTTGGCGGCCAAGGGATCCTACAATGAGCAGTTCTTC
CDR3aa: CASSLAAKGSYNEQFF
j_gene: TRBJ2-1
v_gene: TRBV5-8
d_gene: .
abundance: .

CDR3nt: TGCGCCAGCAGCTTGGCCTCTCAGATGCGAGGGGAGCAGTACTTC
CDR3aa: CASSLASQMRGEQYF
j_gene: TRBJ2-7
v_gene: TRBV5-1
d_gene: .
abundance: many

CDR3nt: TGTGCCAGCGGACCCGGGGCGTCCCACTATGGCTACACCTTC
CDR3aa: CASGPGASHYGYTF
j_gene: TRBJ1-2
v_gene: TRBV12-3/TRBV12-4
d_gene: .
abundance: many